The 9 T cell receptor beta chains reported below all come from one sample, sequenced in a study of blood T cell repertoires in COVID-19. Clones were sequenced by immunoSEQ multiplex PCR, and TCRdb holds only the in-frame ones, with some missing. This table has 100,000 to 150,000 clones, 70% to 90% appearing once. The sequencing sample was made of peripheral blood. The receptors come from a man aged 50-60 years with acute or convalescent COVID-19.

This clone was recorded a few times. J is TRBJ2-7 and V is TRBV19; tentatively, D is TRBD2 (7 bases). Germline assignment: CDR1 LNHDA and CDR2 SQIVND (reference sequence). This CDR3 contains 14 residues. Trimming took off 7 bases at V and 5 bases at J, with 18 bases between the two ends. CDR3 nucleotides: TGTGCCAGTAATTGGGGAGGGGGGACGGACGAGCAGTACTTC. Translating gives CASNWGGGTDEQYF.

The gene calls are TRBV27 and TRBJ1-5; no clear D gene. With 2 bases removed from V and 0 bases from J, the gap between germline ends came to 8 bases. This CDR3 has 15 amino acids. In germline, CDR1 is MNHEY, CDR2 SMNVEV (reference sequence). CDR3 sequence reads: CASSLEGYSNQPQHF. The CDR3 DNA follows: TGTGCCAGCAGTTTAGAGGGTTATAGCAATCAGCCCCAGCATTTT.

The rearrangement joins TRBV5-1 to TRBJ2-1; no clear D gene. With 3 bases removed from V and 0 bases from J, the gap between germline ends came to 13 bases. CDR1 is SGHRS, CDR2 YFSETQ, per germline. This CDR3 contains 16 residues. CDR3 nucleotides: TGCGCCAGCAGCTCCCCGGGTGTAAGCTCCTACAATGAGCAGTTCTTC. As protein: CASSSPGVSSYNEQFF. Full variable domain (rest looked up from reference TRBV5-1 and TRBJ2-1): KAGVTQTPRYLIKTRGQQVTLSCSPISGHRSVSWYQQTPGQGLQFLFEYFSETQRNKGNFPGRFSGRQFSNSRSEMNVSTLELGDSALYLCASSSPGVSSYNEQFFGPGTRLTVL.

The genes are TRBV19 and TRBJ1-6; 8 bases line up with TRBD1. Losses at the gene ends were 7 bases for V and 8 bases for J; bases not matched to a gene: 10. This CDR3 spans 15 amino acids. Germline V gene data show CDR1 as LNHDA and CDR2 as SQIVND (reference sequence). As DNA, the CDR3 is TGTGCCAGTACCCTCACCCGGGACAGGTATTCACCCCTCCACTTT. The encoded protein is CASTLTRDRYSPLHF.

The chain couples TRBV7-9 to TRBJ2-1, with D perhaps TRBD1 (7 bases). CDR1 and CDR2 from the germline V gene are SEHNR and FQNEAQ (reference sequence). With 5 bases removed from V and 0 bases from J, the gap between germline ends came to 14 bases. This CDR3 has 16 amino acids. The CDR3 loop reads CASSPSGGLSYNEQFF. DNA of the CDR3: TGTGCCAGCAGCCCCTCAGGGGGACTCTCCTACAATGAGCAGTTCTTC.

This rearrangement joins TRBV6-1 to TRBJ2-7; 11 nucleotides match TRBD2. The CDR3 is 19 residues long. Germline V CDR1 and CDR2: MNHNS, SASEGT. With 1 base clipped from V and 2 bases from J, the junction kept 13 bases outside the gene matches. The CDR3 is CASSEVPPGLADTPYEQYF. The DNA for the CDR3 is TGTGCCAGCAGTGAAGTCCCCCCGGGACTAGCGGATACCCCCTACGAGCAGTACTTC.

The rearrangement links TRBV6-5 to TRBJ2-4; D might be TRBD2 (6 bases). V lost 6 bases and J 7 bases, leaving 13 bases between the germline ends. Germline V gives CDR1 MNHEY, CDR2 SVGAGI. The CDR3 totals 13 residues. The CDR3, as DNA: TGTGCCAGCAGGCCGGGACTGGGGAACATTCAGTACTTC. Translation: CASRPGLGNIQYF.

Written as DNA, the CDR3 is TGTGCCAGCAGTTACTCGGGACAGGGCAATGAGCAGTTCTTC. Its translation is CASSYSGQGNEQFF. This chain joins TRBV6-2 or TRBV6-3 and TRBJ2-1, with 9 bases aligning to TRBD1. The germline CDR1 and CDR2 sequences are MNHEY and SVGEGT. V was clipped by 0 bases and J by 6 bases; unmatched bases: 0. CDR3 length: 14 amino acids.

V is TRBV27 and J is TRBJ2-3; 12 positions match TRBD2. V lost 7 bases and J lost 4; bases outside the gene matches: 6. This CDR3 has 15 residues. Germline CDR1 and CDR2: MNHEY and SMNVEV (reference sequence). The DNA for the CDR3 is TGTGCCAGCAACCTAGCGGGAGGGGGAGCAGATACGCAGTATTTT. Translated, it gives CASNLAGGGADTQYF.